Below are 3 T cell receptor beta chains sequenced from a single sample in a study of T cell repertoires in cytomegalovirus infection. TCRdb fed the reads into MiXCR, producing one record per CDR3 protein. The data show a few hundred thousand distinct CDR3 sequences, roughly 25% seen once. No antigen is known for these receptors. This specimen was cultured PBMCs, taken from culture after CMV antigen stimulation. The receptors originated from a human donor in good health (CMV status not recorded). Some clones in this sample may be carry-over from other donors' samples.

A word on this clonotype: A read error is possible here, since a much larger clone lies one base away. The chain uses TRBV5-5 and TRBJ2-1; 12 bases fit TRBD2. The CDR3 runs 14 residues. Germline CDR1 SGHKS, CDR2 YYEKEE (reference sequence). V trimming: 7 bases; J trimming: 6 bases; junction bases outside the gene matches: 5. CDR3 protein: CASGGLAGFNEQFF. DNA for the CDR3: TGTGCCAGCGGGGGACTAGCGGGCTTCAATGAGCAGTTCTTC.

J is TRBJ1-1 and V is TRBV19, with 9 bases lining up with TRBD1. V shed 11 bases, J shed 6 bases, and the junction held 25 bases outside the gene matches. The CDR3 covers 18 residues. Germline V gives CDR1 LNHDA, CDR2 SQIVND (reference sequence). The CDR3 loop reads CAATSRRGQGRLGSEAFF. CDR3 DNA: TGTGCCGCCACCTCCCGAAGGGGACAGGGTCGCCTCGGTTCTGAAGCTTTCTTT.

This clonotype has just a few counts. V is TRBV27 and J is TRBJ2-3; TRBD2 matches at 10 bases. Germline V CDR1 and CDR2: MNHEY, SMNVEV (reference sequence). The CDR3 spans 20 residues. V gave up 0 bases and J gave up 8 bases; unmatched junction bases: 20. The CDR3 is CASSLSYRIMSSGSWRTQYF. CDR3 nucleotides: TGTGCCAGCAGTTTATCGTACAGGATTATGTCTAGCGGGAGTTGGCGTACGCAGTATTTT.